This is a list of T cell receptor beta chains from one sample in a study of Graves' ophthalmopathy and Graves' hyperthyroidism. TCRdb passed the multiplex PCR reads through MiXCR, listing each CDR3 protein once. The top ten clones hold approximately 43% of a sample with almost 750,000 distinct CDR3 sequences, roughly 41% of them seen once. The sequenced sample consisted of peripheral blood. The receptor set was obtained from an adult man with Graves' ophthalmopathy. Both conserved end residues are part of each CDR3. A D gene is named only where the DNA matches it firmly.

>TRBV19|NA|13
CASSISHRQPQHF
>TRBV11-2|NA|14
CASSLTIGNYGYTF
>TRBV29-1|NA|13
CSAWRLRNTEAFF
>TRBV25-1|TRBD1|14
CASGTGQSNYGYTF
>TRBV7-2|TRBD1|15
CASSAHRGQNQPQHF
>TRBV2|TRBD1|14
CASRGGNYRGGYTF
>TRBV2|NA|15
CASSALDRSTGELFF
>TRBV2|NA|14
CASSERPDTGELFF
>TRBV25-1|NA|18
CASSFSRGSGVVNSPLHF
>TRBV7-9|NA|13
CASSLAQTYEQYF
>TRBV29-1|TRBD1|14
CSVVTGGAYTEAFF
>TRBV5-1|NA|14
CASTEKQGIGTQYF
>TRBV9|NA|22
CASSQAFSTTGLSLVGGSPLHF
>TRBV7-8|NA|17
CASSLGMGPSSGNTIYF
>TRBV7-2|NA|13
CASSLAVGREQYF
>TRBV28|NA|14
CASRGDRMNTEAFF
>TRBV12-3/TRBV12-4|NA|15
CASSGRAGDNYGYTF
>TRBV2|NA|14
CASSLGGTDYGYTF
>TRBV19|NA|14
CASSSFDGNSPLHF
>TRBV7-8|NA|14
CASSFGPMGEKLFF
>TRBV29-1|TRBD1|13
CSVGTGGLNTIYF
>TRBV25-1|TRBD1|17
CASSDGDRGLWSETQYF
>TRBV7-8|NA|17
CASSLGGIDRGVQPQHF
>TRBV6-5|NA|12
CASSGINDEQYF
>TRBV7-9|NA|15
CASSLGLTGSYGYTF
>TRBV12-3/TRBV12-4|NA|12
CASSFHSYEQYF
>TRBV25-1|NA|14
CASSPSGNNQPQHF
>TRBV27|NA|15
CASSPSRVSGQPQHF
>TRBV7-9|NA|13
CASSNRGLGEQYF
>TRBV19|NA|15
CASSRSGGANTEAFF
>TRBV25-1|TRBD1|14
CASGATGLYYGYTF
>TRBV15|NA|15
CATSRDGVVNTEAFF
>TRBV20-1|TRBD1|14
CSARVPPGQSRAFF
>TRBV4-1|TRBD1|15
CASSHWTGSGYEQYF
>TRBV5-4|NA|13
CASSDPTDYGYTF
>TRBV2|NA|13
CASSEWVDSPLHF
>TRBV19|NA|15
CASRITGYSNQPQHF